The 14 T cell receptor beta chains given below trace back to one sample, sequenced in a study of radiotherapy plus CTLA-4 blockade in lung cancer. Repertoires were generated with immunoSEQ multiplex PCR, while TCRdb's copy carries only in-frame clones and drops some. The sample includes 90,000 or so clones, roughly four fifths of them seen just once. Sequences were derived from peripheral blood, sampled from a patient treated with radiotherapy plus ipilimumab. The receptors derive from a human donor with non-small cell lung cancer who had stable disease on radiotherapy plus ipilimumab.

This clone came up once. The chain uses TRBV2 and TRBJ1-2; no definite D call. This CDR3 spans 14 amino acids. Germline values: CDR1 SNHLY, CDR2 FYNNEI. Deletions cut 4 bases from V and 10 bases from J, with 19 bases between. CDR3 DNA sequence: TGTGCCAGCAGTGGTAATAGGGAATCTCCACCCTACACCTTC. This translates into CASSGNRESPPYTF.

As regards this clone: At one end, the junction sequence differs from germline, possibly due to a read error. The chain uses TRBV5-1 and TRBJ1-4, with TRBD1 as a possible D gene (6 bases). The CDR3 is 13 amino acids. Looked up from germline, CDR1 is SGHRS and CDR2 is YFSETQ. CDR3 in DNA: TGCGCTAGCACCCGGGGGGCGAATGAAAAACTGTTTTTT. It yields the protein CASTRGANEKLFF.

This clone was detected a few times. The chain has TRBV5-4 and TRBJ1-2; maybe TRBD1 (5 bases). The germline CDR1 and CDR2 sequences are SGHNT and YYREEE (reference sequence). The ends were cut back, 0 bases at V and 6 bases at J, with 9 bases in the middle. The CDR3 sequence is 13 residues long. The CDR3 region has the DNA TGTGCCAGCAGCTTGGCTGGGACGGATGGCTACACCTTC. Translation: CASSLAGTDGYTF.

This rearrangement joins TRBV18 to TRBJ1-3; D gene unclear. This CDR3 region has 16 residues. V was cut by 2 bases and J by 0 bases, with 11 bases left in between. Germline values: CDR1 KGHSH, CDR2 LQKENI. CDR3 nucleotides: TGTGCCAGCTCACCATCATCACAGACCTCTGGAAACACCATATATTTT. Amino acids: CASSPSSQTSGNTIYF.

This chain joins TRBV30 and TRBJ2-1; 9 bases align to TRBD2. The germline CDR1 and CDR2 sequences are GTSNPN and SVGIG (reference sequence). Trimming took 2 bases from V and 3 from J; bases not matched to a gene: 5. The CDR3 is 15 amino acids. CDR3 region: CAWSPPAGGYNEQFF. Here the CDR3 DNA reads TGTGCCTGGAGTCCCCCAGCGGGAGGCTACAATGAGCAGTTCTTC.

In this sample, this clone turned up a few times. The V gene is TRBV7-2, the J gene TRBJ1-5; no clear D. The V end lost 4 bases, the J end lost 4 bases, and 23 bases lay between the germline ends. Germline CDR1 SGHTA, CDR2 FQGNSA. The CDR3 is 18 residues long. The CDR3 reads CASSSETDLAALNQPQHF. The CDR3 nucleotides read TGTGCCAGCAGCTCCGAAACAGATCTTGCAGCCTTAAATCAGCCCCAGCATTTT.

This clone was observed once. The rearrangement links TRBV28 to TRBJ2-1; weak D call: TRBD2 (5 bases). This CDR3 has 15 amino acids. Germline CDR1 and CDR2: MDHEN and SYDVKM. Trimming removed 7 bases from V and 3 bases from J, with 16 bases in between. CDR3 in amino acids: CASKIGIAFYNEQFF. CDR3 nucleotide sequence: TGTGCCAGCAAAATAGGGATAGCGTTCTACAATGAGCAGTTCTTC. The whole variable domain, filled in from reference TRBV28 and TRBJ2-1, reads DVKVTQSSRYLVKRTGEKVFLECVQDMDHENMFWYRQDPGLGLRLIYFSYDVKMKEKGDIPEGYSVSREKKERFSLILESASTNQTSMYLCASKIGIAFYNEQFFGPGTRLTVL.

CDR3 sequence (DNA): TGTGCCAGCAGCGTAGTGGACGGGCGCCAAGATACGCAGTATTTT. Translating gives CASSVVDGRQDTQYF. The rearrangement joins TRBV9 to TRBJ2-3; no definite D call. This CDR3 region has 15 residues. V was pared by 0 bases and J by 5 bases, with 13 bases between. Germline-derived CDR1 and CDR2 are SGDLS and YYNGEE.

This clone has just one count. The rearrangement links TRBV7-8 to TRBJ1-5, with 8 bases identical to TRBD1. This CDR3 region has 15 residues. Germline CDR1 and CDR2: SGHVS and FQNEAQ. V lost 2 bases and J lost 5; bases outside the gene matches: 5. The CDR3 DNA follows: TGTGCCAGCAGCTTAAATGGACAGGGCTATCAGCCCCAGCATTTT. It specifies CASSLNGQGYQPQHF.

The chain has TRBV5-1 and TRBJ2-2, with D unresolved. There are 17 residues in the CDR3. Between the trimmed V and J ends, which lost 4 bases and 7 bases, there was a span of 23 bases. Looked up from germline, CDR1 is SGHRS and CDR2 is YFSETQ. The CDR3 DNA is TGCGCCAGCAGCCCGAAAGTAGGCCTCGGAAGGAGCGGGGAGCTGTTTTTT. Protein sequence: CASSPKVGLGRSGELFF. The complete variable domain, with remaining parts taken from reference TRBV5-1 and TRBJ2-2, reads KAGVTQTPRYLIKTRGQQVTLSCSPISGHRSVSWYQQTPGQGLQFLFEYFSETQRNKGNFPGRFSGRQFSNSRSEMNVSTLELGDSALYLCASSPKVGLGRSGELFFGEGSRLTVL.

The chain has TRBV28 and TRBJ2-1, with a possible D match to TRBD2 (6 bases). The V gene lost 6 bases and the J gene lost 2 bases, with 14 bases spanning the gap. The CDR3 runs to 15 residues. Germline loops: CDR1 MDHEN, CDR2 SYDVKM. The DNA of the CDR3 is TGTGCCAGCAGGCGGGACGCATCCACCTACAATGAGCAGTTCTTC. It is translated as CASRRDASTYNEQFF.

The J gene is TRBJ2-1, the V gene TRBV19, with D possibly matching TRBD2 (6 bases). Germline values: CDR1 LNHDA, CDR2 SQIVND (reference sequence). CDR3 size: 13 residues. Trimming left V 0 bases short and J 9 bases short, with 9 bases between. The CDR3 DNA is TGTGCCAGTAGTATAGATGGGGGGATTGAGCAGTTCTTC. Its protein product is CASSIDGGIEQFF.

The chain couples TRBV28 to TRBJ1-4; TRBD1 agrees at 9 bases. The ends lost 3 bases at V and 5 bases at J; junction bases unmatched: 4. This CDR3 is 15 amino acids long. From germline, CDR1 is MDHEN and CDR2 SYDVKM. CDR3 in amino acids: CASSFAGTGNEKLFF. The CDR3 coding sequence is TGTGCCAGCAGTTTTGCCGGGACAGGGAATGAAAAACTGTTTTTT.

CDR3 in DNA: TGCGCCAGCAGCTCAAGACAGGGAACTAATTCACCCCTCCACTTT. Translation: CASSSRQGTNSPLHF. The chain joins TRBV5-1 to TRBJ1-6; 7 bases agree with TRBD1. The germline CDR1 and CDR2 sequences are SGHRS and YFSETQ. The V gene end was trimmed by 3 bases and the J gene end by 6 bases; junction bases not matched to a gene: 6. CDR3 length: 15 residues.